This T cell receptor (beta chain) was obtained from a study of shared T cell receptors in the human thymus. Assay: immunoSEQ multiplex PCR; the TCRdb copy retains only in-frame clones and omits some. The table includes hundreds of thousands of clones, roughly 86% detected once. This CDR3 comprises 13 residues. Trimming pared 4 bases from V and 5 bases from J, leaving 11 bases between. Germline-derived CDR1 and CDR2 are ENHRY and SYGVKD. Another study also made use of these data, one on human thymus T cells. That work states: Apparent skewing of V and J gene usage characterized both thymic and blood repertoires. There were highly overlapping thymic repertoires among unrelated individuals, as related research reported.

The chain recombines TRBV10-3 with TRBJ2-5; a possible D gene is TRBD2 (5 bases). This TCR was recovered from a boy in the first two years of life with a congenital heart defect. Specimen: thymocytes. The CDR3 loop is CAISGASFETQYF. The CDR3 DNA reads TGTGCCATCAGTGGAGCTAGCTTTGAGACCCAGTACTTC.